The 8 T cell receptor beta chains reported below all come from one sample, sequenced in a study of blood T cell repertoires in COVID-19. The method was immunoSEQ multiplex PCR; TCRdb's version includes in-frame clones alone and lacks a portion of them. The sample has roughly 100,000 clones, 76% seen once. Sequencing was done on a sample of peripheral blood. The source of these receptors is an elderly man with COVID-19, enrolled during active disease.

V usage is TRBV28 and J usage is TRBJ1-2; D not certain. This CDR3 has 17 residues. Germline loops: CDR1 MDHEN, CDR2 SYDVKM. Trimming took 1 base from V and 3 from J, leaving 18 bases between them. The CDR3 spells CASSLFWQAPPHYGYTF. The CDR3, as DNA: TGTGCCAGCAGTTTATTCTGGCAGGCCCCTCCGCACTATGGCTACACCTTC.

This clone has a count of ten or more. This chain connects TRBV6-2 or TRBV6-3 to TRBJ2-3, with a possible D match to TRBD2 (5 bases). The CDR3 consists of 13 residues. Germline CDR1 and CDR2: MNHEY and SVGEGT. V shed 2 bases and J shed 6 bases, with 9 bases lying between them. CDR3 DNA sequence: TGTGCCAGCAGTTACGGTTTAGCGGATACGCAGTATTTT. Protein product: CASSYGLADTQYF.

This chain joins TRBV19 and TRBJ2-7; D unresolved. CDR1 LNHDA and CDR2 SQIVND come from the germline V gene (reference sequence). V shed 0 bases and J shed 3 bases, with 3 bases lying between them. The CDR3 runs 12 residues. DNA of the CDR3: TGTGCCAGTAGTATAGACGGCTACGAGCAGTACTTC. It translates to CASSIDGYEQYF.

The rearrangement links TRBV6-6 to TRBJ2-3; no clear D gene. V was clipped by 5 bases and J by 6 bases, with 21 bases between them. Germline loops: CDR1 MNHNY, CDR2 SVGAGI (reference sequence). The CDR3 contains 16 residues. The CDR3 nucleotides are TGTGCCAGCAGTACCCCGACTCTGCGCCCTGAGGATACGCAGTATTTT. Encoded protein: CASSTPTLRPEDTQYF.

The V gene is TRBV18, the J gene TRBJ2-5, with 12 bases that match TRBD2. The CDR3 consists of 16 residues. Germline loops: CDR1 KGHSH, CDR2 LQKENI. V was clipped by 3 bases and J by 1 base; unmatched bases: 3. The CDR3 DNA sequence: TGTGCCAGCTCACCCTGGACTAGCGGGGCCCAAGAGACCCAGTACTTC. As protein: CASSPWTSGAQETQYF. Full variable domain (outside the CDR3, taken from reference TRBV18 and TRBJ2-5): NAGVMQNPRHLVRRRGQEARLRCSPMKGHSHVYWYRQLPEEGLKFMVYLQKENIIDESGMPKERFSAEFPKEGPSILRIQQVVRGDSAAYFCASSPWTSGAQETQYFGPGTRLLVL.

This rearrangement joins TRBV29-1 to TRBJ2-7, with 11 bases identical to TRBD1. The CDR3 runs 15 residues. Germline V gives CDR1 SQVTM, CDR2 ANQGSEA. V shed 6 bases, J shed 2 bases, and the junction held 9 bases outside the gene matches. CDR3 nucleotide sequence: TGCAGCGTCCGAACCGGGACAGGGGGGGCCTACGAGCAGTACTTC. Protein: CSVRTGTGGAYEQYF.

The genes are TRBV4-1 and TRBJ1-2; 7 positions match TRBD1. This CDR3 contains 16 residues. Germline trimming cut 2 bases from V and 0 bases from J; bases unmatched to any gene: 6. Germline V gives CDR1 MGHRA, CDR2 YSYEKL. The CDR3 protein is CASSQYGDRPNYGYTF. DNA for the CDR3: TGCGCCAGCAGCCAATATGGGGACAGACCTAACTATGGCTACACCTTC.

The rearrangement uses TRBV5-6 and TRBJ2-7; TRBD2 aligns across 8 bases. From germline, CDR1 is SGHDT and CDR2 YYEEEE. V lost 2 bases and J lost 6; bases outside the gene matches: 4. This CDR3 contains 13 residues. The CDR3 DNA reads TGTGCCAGCAGCTTACGGGGGGGCAGCGAGCAGTACTTC. Protein sequence: CASSLRGGSEQYF.